This entry lists 30 T cell receptor beta chains sequenced from one sample in a study of cytomegalovirus exposure and HLA in healthy donors. The PCR made use of 60 Vbeta and 13 Jbeta primers. Produced via immunoSEQ multiplex PCR; TCRdb's table is partial and in-frame only. The data show about 240,000 clones, roughly 84% seen once. The sequenced sample consisted of PBMCs. These receptors came from a girl aged 2 to 9 in good health and CMV-seronegative.

The V and J genes are TRBV25-1 and TRBJ2-5; D is ambiguous. Trimming pared 5 bases from V and 1 base from J, leaving 11 bases between. CDR1 MGHDK and CDR2 SYGVNS come from the germline V gene. This CDR3 is built from 14 residues. CDR3 sequence (DNA): TGTGCCAGCAGTCAGCTAGGCCCCCAAGAGACCCAGTACTTC. Amino acids: CASSQLGPQETQYF.

The sample holds one count of this clone. This rearrangement joins TRBV7-3 to TRBJ2-5, with D possibly being TRBD2 (5 bases). The length of the CDR3 is 14 residues. Between the trimmed V and J ends, which lost 3 bases and 4 bases, there was a span of 12 bases. Germline-derived CDR1 and CDR2 are SGHTA and FQGTGA. The DNA for the CDR3 is TGTGCCAGCAGCTTTTATCCGGACTCAGAGACCCAGTACTTC. This codes for CASSFYPDSETQYF.

This clone was counted a single time. The V and J genes are TRBV5-8 and TRBJ2-7; the D is unclear. V was pared by 2 bases and J by 5 bases, with 17 bases between. CDR3 length: 15 residues. Germline CDR1 is SGHTS and CDR2 is YDEGEE. The CDR3 protein is CASSLTLPRRDEQYF. The CDR3 DNA follows: TGTGCCAGCAGCTTAACCCTCCCTCGTCGGGACGAGCAGTACTTC. Filled out from reference TRBV5-8 and TRBJ2-7, the complete variable domain reads EAGVTQSPTHLIKTRGQQATLRCSPISGHTSVYWYQQALGLGLQFLLWYDEGEERNRGNFPPRFSGRQFPNYSSELNVNALELEDSALYLCASSLTLPRRDEQYFGPGTRLTVT.

The chain employs TRBV4-1 and TRBJ2-7, with D perhaps TRBD2 (5 bases). CDR3 length: 11 residues. CDR1 MGHRA and CDR2 YSYEKL come from the germline V gene. The ends were cut back, 3 bases at V and 6 bases at J, with 6 bases in the middle. The CDR3, as DNA: TGCGCCAGCAGCCATGAGGGCGAGCAGTACTTC. Translated, it gives CASSHEGEQYF.

Of note for this clone: The same CDR3 arises from other DNA sequences in this sample as well. The chain joins TRBV9 to TRBJ1-3; a possible D gene is TRBD1 (5 bases). CDR3 length equals 15 residues. The germline V gene encodes CDR1 SGDLS and CDR2 YYNGEE. With 0 bases removed from V and 0 bases from J, the gap between germline ends came to 7 bases. DNA of the CDR3: TGTGCCAGCAGCGTAGGACAGAGCTCTGGAAACACCATATATTTT. This codes for CASSVGQSSGNTIYF.

The chain combines TRBV7-9 with TRBJ1-5; D gene uncertain. This CDR3 has 16 amino acids. V lost 4 bases to trimming and J lost 4 bases, with 17 bases between them. Germline loops: CDR1 SEHNR, CDR2 FQNEAQ (reference sequence). CDR3 in amino acids: CASSSSSGVLNQPQHF. The DNA for the CDR3 is TGTGCCAGCAGCTCATCTTCCGGGGTTCTTAATCAGCCCCAGCATTTT.

The rearrangement uses TRBV5-1 and TRBJ2-7; D may be TRBD2 (6 bases). Germline values: CDR1 SGHRS, CDR2 YFSETQ. The CDR3 is made up of 18 amino acids. V was shortened by 3 bases and J by 2 bases, with 24 bases between the two germline ends. The DNA for the CDR3 is TGCGCCAGCAGCTATACACTCACTTCTAGCGAGACAACCTACGAGCAGTACTTC. Residues: CASSYTLTSSETTYEQYF.

On this clone: The same CDR3 is also encoded by other DNA sequences in this sample. The rearrangement joins TRBV6-1 to TRBJ1-1, with D uncertain. The ends were cut back, 2 bases at V and 1 base at J, with 5 bases in the middle. This CDR3 contains 13 residues. Germline lookup yields CDR1 MNHNS and CDR2 SASEGT. The CDR3 DNA follows: TGTGCCAGCAGTGAAAGAGGGAACACTGAAGCTTTCTTT. It yields the protein CASSERGNTEAFF.

V is TRBV11-2 and J is TRBJ2-7, with a weak D call TRBD2 (5 bases). The ends were cut back, 5 bases at V and 7 bases at J, with 9 bases in the middle. The CDR3 covers 11 residues. Germline V gene data show CDR1 as SGHAT and CDR2 as FQNNGV. DNA for the CDR3: TGTGCCAGCAGCCTCTCGGGGGAGCAGTACTTC. It yields the protein CASSLSGEQYF.

This chain connects TRBV15 to TRBJ2-1; 11 positions agree with TRBD2. Germline CDR1 LNHNV, CDR2 YYDKDF (reference sequence). The CDR3 is 15 amino acids. V shed 2 bases, J shed 6 bases, and the junction held 3 bases outside the gene matches. The CDR3 is CATSRKGLAGNEQFF. In nucleotides, the CDR3 is TGTGCCACCAGCAGAAAAGGACTAGCGGGCAATGAGCAGTTCTTC.

The chain combines TRBV30 with TRBJ1-1; tentatively, D is TRBD1 (6 bases). V was clipped by 4 bases and J by 10 bases, with 19 bases between them. From germline, CDR1 is GTSNPN and CDR2 SVGIG (reference sequence). The CDR3 consists of 13 residues. DNA for the CDR3: TGTGCCTGGACCAAACTATCGACAGGTTCAGCTTTCTTT. Protein sequence: CAWTKLSTGSAFF.

The chain joins TRBV7-6 to TRBJ1-2; D is perhaps TRBD1 (5 bases). CDR1 is SGHVS and CDR2 is FNYEAQ in the germline V gene. The length of the CDR3 is 15 residues. Trimming removed 1 base from V and 1 base from J, with 10 bases in between. The CDR3 loop is CASSLVDRDNYGYTF. The DNA for the CDR3 is TGTGCCAGCAGCTTAGTTGACAGAGATAACTATGGCTACACCTTC.

The sample holds a few counts of this clone. The rearrangement joins TRBV4-1 to TRBJ2-7; 12 nucleotides align to TRBD2. Germline V gene data show CDR1 as MGHRA and CDR2 as YSYEKL. With 0 bases clipped from V and 3 bases from J, the junction kept 9 bases outside the gene matches. There are 18 residues in the CDR3. CDR3 sequence (DNA): TGCGCCAGCAGCCAAGATCCGGAGACTAGCGGGGGAGTCTACGAGCAGTACTTC. It translates to CASSQDPETSGGVYEQYF.

The gene calls are TRBV15 and TRBJ2-7; D not certain. Per germline, CDR1 LNHNV and CDR2 YYDKDF (reference sequence). V lost 4 bases and J 3 bases, leaving 10 bases between the germline ends. This CDR3 spans 13 amino acids. The CDR3 DNA reads TGTGCCACCAGCACAGATCGAGGCTACGAGCAGTACTTC. This translates into CATSTDRGYEQYF.

The chain combines TRBV5-1 with TRBJ2-7, with 13 bases identical to TRBD2. This CDR3 spans 14 amino acids. Germline loops: CDR1 SGHRS, CDR2 YFSETQ. V shed 0 bases, J shed 6 bases, and the junction held 0 bases outside the gene matches. The CDR3 sequence: CASSLGLAGGEQYF. CDR3 nucleotides: TGCGCCAGCAGCTTGGGACTAGCGGGGGGCGAGCAGTACTTC.

The V and J genes are TRBV27 and TRBJ2-7, with 10 nucleotides matching TRBD1. J gave up 3 bases and V 4 bases, and 6 bases lay outside the gene matches. Germline V CDR1 and CDR2: MNHEY, SMNVEV (reference sequence). CDR3 size: 15 residues. CDR3 DNA: TGTGCCAGCAGTTATGGGACAGGGGTGTACTACGAGCAGTACTTC. This sequence encodes CASSYGTGVYYEQYF.

The CDR3 here is CASSGGAAGTDTQYF. CDR3 DNA: TGTGCCAGCAGTGGCGGGGCGGCTGGCACAGATACGCAGTATTTT. This chain links TRBV6-1 with TRBJ2-3; D might be TRBD2 (6 bases). This CDR3 comprises 15 residues. Trimming shortened V by 4 bases and J by 1 base, and 12 bases separated the two germline ends. Looked up from germline, CDR1 is MNHNS and CDR2 is SASEGT.

Note on this clone: An end of the junction differs from the germline gene, which may be a read error. The rearrangement links TRBV7-9 to TRBJ2-3; D is unclear. CDR3 length: 9 residues. Germline lookup yields CDR1 SEHNR and CDR2 FQNEAQ (reference sequence). For the CDR3, the DNA is TGTGCCAGCAGCTTCGAACATCATTTT. Residues: CASSFEHHF. The whole variable domain, filled in from reference TRBV7-9 and TRBJ2-3, reads DTGVSQNPRHKITKRGQNVTFRCDPISEHNRLYWYRQTLGQGPEFLTYFQNEAQLEKSRLLSDRFSAERPKGSFSTLEIQRTEQGDSAMYLCASSFEHHFGPGTRLTVL.

This clone appeared once. CDR3 sequence reads: CASSDAWVAGGIQETQYF. The CDR3, as DNA: TGTGCCAGCAGTGACGCTTGGGTAGCGGGGGGGATACAAGAGACCCAGTACTTC. The V and J genes are TRBV6-1 and TRBJ2-5, with 11 nucleotides matching TRBD2. The trim removed 3 bases at V and 2 bases at J, leaving 11 bases unmatched. CDR1 MNHNS and CDR2 SASEGT come from the germline V gene. The CDR3 extends over 18 amino acids.

This clone is a singleton in its sample. The chain joins TRBV6-5 to TRBJ1-2, with 7 bases that match TRBD1. The V segment lost 5 bases and the J segment 5 bases; nucleotides outside the gene matches: 8. Germline CDR1 reads MNHEY; CDR2 reads SVGAGI. The CDR3 length is 14 residues. For the CDR3, the DNA is TGTGCCAGCAGTCTAGACAGGGTCGCTTATGGCTACACCTTC. Amino acids: CASSLDRVAYGYTF.

This chain joins TRBV7-9 and TRBJ1-1, with D unresolved. Trimming pared 1 base from V and 9 bases from J, leaving 9 bases between. Germline V gene sequence: CDR1 SEHNR, CDR2 FQNEAQ (reference sequence). The CDR3 runs 12 residues. CDR3 in DNA: TGTGCCAGCAGCTTAGAGAGTGAAAAAGCTTTCTTT. Translated: CASSLESEKAFF.

This chain uses TRBV30 with TRBJ1-1, with a tentative D call TRBD1 (6 bases). The CDR3 is 14 amino acids. In germline, CDR1 is GTSNPN, CDR2 SVGIG (reference sequence). The germline V and J ends were trimmed by 2 bases and 7 bases, with 17 bases remaining between them. CDR3 sequence (DNA): TGTGCCTGGAGTTTCTCGACAGGAGCCTATGAAGCTTTCTTT. Protein: CAWSFSTGAYEAFF.

This clone came up a few times. CDR3 nucleotide sequence: TGTGCCACCAGCCCCGGCTCGGGGTCCTACAATGAGCAGTTCTTC. It translates to CATSPGSGSYNEQFF. V is TRBV15 and J is TRBJ2-1, with D maybe TRBD2 (5 bases). The CDR3 has 15 residues. With 5 bases removed from V and 1 base from J, the gap between germline ends came to 12 bases. Germline loops: CDR1 LNHNV, CDR2 YYDKDF (reference sequence).

The J gene is TRBJ1-5, the V gene TRBV5-4; 7 bases fit TRBD1. The CDR3 sequence is 14 residues long. Germline V gene data show CDR1 as SGHNT and CDR2 as YYREEE (reference sequence). V lost 4 bases, J lost 0 bases, and 1 base stayed unmatched. CDR3 residues: CASSRQGSNQPQHF. As DNA, the CDR3 is TGTGCCAGCAGCCGACAGGGTAGCAATCAGCCCCAGCATTTT.

This sequence joins TRBV29-1 and TRBJ1-1; D gene ambiguous. The V end lost 4 bases, the J end lost 0 bases, and 9 bases lay between the germline ends. Germline CDR1 is SQVTM and CDR2 is ANQGSEA. This CDR3 contains 13 residues. CDR3 in DNA: TGCAGCGTTGCTGGTGCGATGAACACTGAAGCTTTCTTT. It codes for CSVAGAMNTEAFF. Full variable domain (remainder filled in from reference TRBV29-1 and TRBJ1-1): SAVISQKPSRDICQRGTSLTIQCQVDSQVTMMFWYRQQPGQSLTLIATANQGSEATYESGFVIDKFPISRPNLTFSTLTVSNMSPEDSSIYLCSVAGAMNTEAFFGQGTRLTVV.

CDR3 sequence reads: CASSPTGNTGELFF. CDR3 coding DNA: TGCGCCAGCAGCCCCACAGGGAACACCGGGGAGCTGTTTTTT. This chain joins TRBV5-1 and TRBJ2-2; D is perhaps TRBD1 (5 bases). There are 14 residues in the CDR3. CDR1 is SGHRS and CDR2 is YFSETQ in the germline V gene. V dropped 4 bases and J dropped 1 base, with 8 bases sitting between them.

This rearrangement joins TRBV7-2 to TRBJ1-2; 7 bases agree with TRBD1. J was trimmed by 8 bases and V by 5 bases; bases with no gene match: 8. Germline V gene data show CDR1 as SGHTA and CDR2 as FQGNSA. This CDR3 is built from 13 residues. CDR3 coding DNA: TGTGCCAGCAGCCCCGACAGGGCAGTCGGCTACACCTTC. Its protein is CASSPDRAVGYTF.

CDR3 amino acids: CASSFTGGNTEAFF. As DNA, the CDR3 is TGTGCCAGCAGCTTCACGGGAGGGAACACTGAAGCTTTCTTT. V gene TRBV7-9 combines with J gene TRBJ1-1, with D unclear. CDR1 and CDR2 from the germline V gene are SEHNR and FQNEAQ (reference sequence). The CDR3 spans 14 residues. Trimming stripped 3 bases from V and 1 base from J, with 9 bases between.

Only one count was recorded for this clone. The gene calls are TRBV6-5 and TRBJ1-3; tentative D call: TRBD1 (5 bases). Germline values: CDR1 MNHEY, CDR2 SVGAGI. V was trimmed by 5 bases and J by 3 bases, leaving 11 bases between them. The CDR3 contains 14 residues. The chain's CDR3 is CASSRQPHGNTIYF. The CDR3 bases are TGTGCCAGCAGTAGACAGCCCCATGGAAACACCATATATTTT.

The chain is built from TRBV5-6 and TRBJ2-5; no firm D call. Matching the DNA end better, TRBJ2-7 makes the J call doubtful. Germline CDR1 reads SGHDT; CDR2 reads YYEEEE. The CDR3 runs to 11 residues. Here the CDR3 reads CASSLAYEQYF. The CDR3 nucleotides are TGTGCCAGCAGCTTAGCCTACGAGCAGTACTTC.